These 23 T cell receptor beta chains were all obtained from the same sample, sequenced in a study of T-cell reconstitution after alpha-beta-depleted transplantation in children. Using unique molecular identifiers, the investigators prepared the TCRbeta library. One entry per CDR3 protein results from TCRdb running MiXCR on the PCR reads. The sample shows fewer than 1 million distinct CDR3 sequences, 16% of them seen only once. The sample here was PBMCs, mostly from graft donor cells, taken 360 days after TCRalphabeta/CD19-depleted stem cell transplant. The receptor set was obtained from a male patient aged 10-17 years who had a stem cell transplant for acute lymphoblastic leukemia, so the T cells may come from the graft donor.

This clonotype was counted a few times. V and J are TRBV25-1 and TRBJ2-2; a weak D match, TRBD2 (5 bases). Trimming removed 7 bases from V and 3 bases from J, with 21 bases in between. The CDR3 is 17 amino acids. The germline V gene has CDR1 MGHDK and CDR2 SYGVNS. The CDR3 DNA sequence: TGTGCCAGCAAGTCTAGTCGTCTAGCTTATGACACCGGGGAGCTGTTTTTT. It codes for CASKSSRLAYDTGELFF.

The CDR3 loop reads CASSSPLAGVYEQYF. For the CDR3, the DNA is TGTGCCAGCAGTTCGCCCCTAGCGGGAGTCTACGAGCAGTACTTC. The chain carries TRBV6-2 or TRBV6-3 and TRBJ2-7; 10 positions match TRBD2. In germline, CDR1 is MNHEY, CDR2 SVGEGT. The junction had 6 bases not matched to a gene; V was cut back by 4 bases and J by 3 bases. The CDR3 length is 15 residues.

This clonotype was counted between two and nine times. The rearrangement uses TRBV20-1 and TRBJ2-2; D gene uncertain. The CDR3 spans 14 residues. Looked up from germline, CDR1 is DFQATT and CDR2 is SNEGSKA (reference sequence). V was clipped by 0 bases and J by 2 bases, with 7 bases between them. As DNA, the CDR3 is TGCAGTGCTAGAGATTGGGGAAACACCGGGGAGCTGTTTTTT. This codes for CSARDWGNTGELFF.

This clonotype showed up just a few times. A read error is possible here, since a much larger clone lies one base away. The chain combines TRBV5-1 with TRBJ2-2, with 7 bases that match TRBD1. Germline loops: CDR1 SGHRS, CDR2 YFSETQ. V trimming: 3 bases; J trimming: 0 bases; junction bases outside the gene matches: 2. This CDR3 has 15 residues. CDR3 in DNA: TGCGCCAGCAGCTGGGGACAGCCGAACACCGGGGAGCTGTTTTTT. This gives the protein CASSWGQPNTGELFF.

In this sample, this clonotype turned up a few times. The J gene is TRBJ2-3, the V gene TRBV29-1, with a possible D match to TRBD1 (6 bases). The CDR3 covers 14 residues. V gave up 4 bases and J gave up 2 bases, with 13 bases separating them. Germline V CDR1 and CDR2: SQVTM, ANQGSEA. The CDR3 region has the DNA TGCAGCGTTGCTTCAGAGGGGGTCACAGATACGCAGTATTTT. Residues: CSVASEGVTDTQYF.

The rearrangement links TRBV7-2 to TRBJ2-7, with D perhaps matching TRBD1 or TRBD2 (5 bases each). CDR1 and CDR2 (germline): SGHTA, FQGNSA. V was trimmed by 2 bases and J by 6 bases, leaving 8 bases between them. CDR3 length: 12 amino acids. CDR3 in DNA: TGTGCCAGCAGCTTATGGGGGTCCGAGCAGTACTTC. Translated: CASSLWGSEQYF.

This chain joins TRBV7-8 and TRBJ2-7, with D perhaps being TRBD1 or TRBD2 (5 bases each). Trimming took 6 bases from V and 3 from J, leaving 21 bases between them. Germline CDR1 and CDR2: SGHVS and FQNEAQ. The CDR3 has 16 amino acids. The CDR3 coding sequence is TGTGCCAGCAGACAAAAGGTCGGGGCAGGGAACTACGAGCAGTACTTC. Amino acids: CASRQKVGAGNYEQYF.

This clonotype has a handful of counts. The genes are TRBV15 and TRBJ2-1; 7 nucleotides line up with TRBD1. Per germline, CDR1 LNHNV and CDR2 YYDKDF (reference sequence). J was trimmed by 7 bases and V by 1 base; bases with no gene match: 1. The CDR3 is made up of 13 amino acids. For the CDR3, the DNA is TGTGCCACCAGCAGAGGCAGGGGGAATGAGCAGTTCTTC. It is translated as CATSRGRGNEQFF.

This sequence joins TRBV7-6 and TRBJ2-3, with 13 nucleotides matching TRBD2. The J segment lost 0 bases and the V segment lost 9 bases, leaving 9 bases of the junction unmatched. The CDR3 covers 17 residues. Germline V lookup: CDR1 SGHVS, CDR2 FNYEAQ. The CDR3 DNA follows: TGTGCCAGTTCACTAGCGGGAGGGACCCCTAGCACAGATACGCAGTATTTT. Its translation is CASSLAGGTPSTDTQYF.

This sequence joins TRBV7-7 and TRBJ2-1; D tentatively reads TRBD1 or TRBD2 (5 bases each). CDR1 is SSHAT, CDR2 FNYEAQ, per germline (reference sequence). The V end was cut by 3 bases, the J end by 4 bases, with 13 bases between. The CDR3 runs to 15 residues. For the CDR3, the DNA is TGTGCCAGCAGCTTGAGGGGAGAATCATACAATGAGCAGTTCTTC. Its protein product is CASSLRGESYNEQFF.

The chain uses TRBV20-1 and TRBJ1-3; D might be TRBD1 (5 bases). V was shortened by 3 bases and J by 7 bases, with 16 bases between the two germline ends. Germline assignment: CDR1 DFQATT and CDR2 SNEGSKA (reference sequence). The CDR3 contains 14 residues. CDR3 coding DNA: TGCAGTGCTAGTCCCCGGACATACCCGAACACCATATATTTT. This translates into CSASPRTYPNTIYF.

This clonotype was counted only a few times. The CDR3 reads CASSQDPSGSMGETQYF. The CDR3, as DNA: TGTGCCAGCAGCCAAGACCCTAGCGGGAGTATGGGAGAGACCCAGTACTTC. The V call is TRBV4-2, the J call TRBJ2-5; 10 bases are shared with TRBD2. Germline trimming cut 0 bases from V and 4 bases from J; bases unmatched to any gene: 8. The CDR3 is 17 amino acids. Germline values: CDR1 LGHNA, CDR2 YNFKEQ.

This chain links TRBV4-1 with TRBJ2-2; 12 positions agree with TRBD2. The CDR3 length is 16 residues. Germline V CDR1 and CDR2: MGHRA, YSYEKL. Trimming removed 0 bases from V and 10 bases from J; junction bases left unmatched: 6. In DNA form, the CDR3 reads TGCGCCAGCAGCCAAGAGGGACTAGCGGGTGGCCCGGAGCTGTTTTTT. Protein sequence: CASSQEGLAGGPELFF.

This clonotype occurred a few times. The rearrangement joins TRBV20-1 to TRBJ2-7; TRBD2 matches 10 bases. The V gene end was trimmed by 0 bases and the J gene end by 6 bases; junction bases not matched to a gene: 8. The V gene's germline CDR1 is DFQATT and CDR2 SNEGSKA (reference sequence). The CDR3 contains 15 residues. The CDR3 region is CSARDPAGGLVEQYF. In DNA, the CDR3 is TGCAGTGCTAGAGATCCAGCGGGAGGGCTTGTCGAGCAGTACTTC.

This clonotype showed up just a few times. This chain connects TRBV12-3 or TRBV12-4 to TRBJ2-1, with 9 bases lining up with TRBD2. The CDR3 covers 17 residues. With 5 bases clipped from V and 5 bases from J, the junction kept 13 bases outside the gene matches. This chain's CDR3 is CASSTTGLAGVHNEQFF. CDR3 nucleotides: TGTGCCAGCAGTACGACAGGGTTAGCGGGAGTCCACAATGAGCAGTTCTTC.

This clonotype was picked up a small number of times. The chain joins TRBV12-3 or TRBV12-4 to TRBJ2-7; 7 positions agree with TRBD1. The junction had 18 bases not matched to a gene; V was cut back by 7 bases and J by 6 bases. There are 16 residues in the CDR3. The CDR3 loop reads CASTLQGRFLGGEQYF. The CDR3 DNA reads as TGTGCCAGCACCTTACAGGGGCGATTTTTGGGCGGCGAGCAGTACTTC.

V gene TRBV5-1 combines with J gene TRBJ2-1; D remains unclear. Looked up from germline, CDR1 is SGHRS and CDR2 is YFSETQ. V lost 1 base to trimming and J lost 8 bases, with 10 bases between them. The CDR3 covers 13 residues. CDR3 in amino acids: CASSLPGWDEQFF. The CDR3, as DNA: TGCGCCAGCAGCTTGCCGGGTTGGGATGAGCAGTTCTTC.

This clonotype was seen more than once but under ten times. This chain connects TRBV12-3 or TRBV12-4 to TRBJ2-5; 10 bases fit TRBD2. This CDR3 region has 18 residues. V trimming: 1 base; J trimming: 4 bases; junction bases outside the gene matches: 12. The DNA for the CDR3 is TGTGCCAGCAGTTTAGGGGTCGAGGCTAGCGGGAGCCGAGAGACCCAGTACTTC. Translating gives CASSLGVEASGSRETQYF.

This clonotype was seen only a few times. This chain joins TRBV29-1 and TRBJ1-2; D perhaps matches TRBD1 (5 bases). Trimming took off 8 bases at V and 2 bases at J, with 18 bases between the two ends. CDR1 and CDR2 from the germline V gene are SQVTM and ANQGSEA. CDR3 size: 14 residues. CDR3 DNA sequence: TGCAGCATAGCCGGGATCGGGGCGAACTATGGCTACACCTTC. Protein: CSIAGIGANYGYTF.

This clonotype was seen more than once but under ten times. J is TRBJ2-3 and V is TRBV11-2; D call uncertain. The V end lost 2 bases, the J end lost 4 bases, and 10 bases lay between the germline ends. The CDR3 extends over 14 amino acids. Germline CDR1 is SGHAT and CDR2 is FQNNGV. The CDR3 region is CASSLYSRPDTQYF. In DNA, the CDR3 is TGTGCCAGCAGCTTATATTCCCGGCCAGATACGCAGTATTTT.

The chain is built from TRBV5-1 and TRBJ2-1; unclear D gene. This CDR3 region has 11 residues. Germline V gene sequence: CDR1 SGHRS, CDR2 YFSETQ. Trimming removed 0 bases from V and 11 bases from J, with 6 bases in between. CDR3 residues: CASSLGPQQFF. DNA for the CDR3: TGCGCCAGCAGCTTGGGACCCCAGCAGTTCTTC.

In its sample, this clonotype was seen a few times. The chain employs TRBV24-1 and TRBJ2-2, with D perhaps matching TRBD1 (6 bases). V shed 5 bases and J shed 0 bases, with 9 bases lying between them. Germline CDR1 reads KGHDR; CDR2 reads SFDVKD. CDR3 size: 15 residues. CDR3 bases: TGTGCCACCAGTGTAGCAGGGGCGAACACCGGGGAGCTGTTTTTT. This codes for CATSVAGANTGELFF.

This clonotype was seen more than once but under ten times. The rearrangement uses TRBV12-3 or TRBV12-4 and TRBJ2-2; TRBD2 aligns across 7 bases. Trimming cost V 4 bases and J 5 bases; bases outside gene matches: 4. The CDR3 runs to 14 residues. The DNA for the CDR3 is TGTGCCAGCAGTTCTAGCGGCAAGACCGGGGAGCTGTTTTTT. This codes for CASSSSGKTGELFF.